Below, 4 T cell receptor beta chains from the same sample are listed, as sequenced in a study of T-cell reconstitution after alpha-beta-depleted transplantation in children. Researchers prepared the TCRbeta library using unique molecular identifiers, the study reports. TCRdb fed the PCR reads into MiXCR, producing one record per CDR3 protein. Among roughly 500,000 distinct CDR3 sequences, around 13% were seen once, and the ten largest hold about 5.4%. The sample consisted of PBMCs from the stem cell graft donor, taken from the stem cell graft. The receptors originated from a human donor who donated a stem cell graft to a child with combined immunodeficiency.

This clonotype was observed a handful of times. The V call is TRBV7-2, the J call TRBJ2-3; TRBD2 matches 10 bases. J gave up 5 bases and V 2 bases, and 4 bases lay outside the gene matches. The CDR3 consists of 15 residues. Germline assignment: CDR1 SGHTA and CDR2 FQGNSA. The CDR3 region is CASSLLAGEVDTQYF. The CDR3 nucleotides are TGTGCCAGCAGCTTACTAGCGGGGGAGGTAGATACGCAGTATTTT.

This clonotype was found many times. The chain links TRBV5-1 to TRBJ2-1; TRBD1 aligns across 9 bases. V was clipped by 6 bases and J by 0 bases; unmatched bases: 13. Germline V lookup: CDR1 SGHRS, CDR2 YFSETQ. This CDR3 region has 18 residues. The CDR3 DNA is TGCGCCAGCACCGCCGGGACAGGGCCTTTTAGCTCCTACAATGAGCAGTTCTTC. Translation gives CASTAGTGPFSSYNEQFF.

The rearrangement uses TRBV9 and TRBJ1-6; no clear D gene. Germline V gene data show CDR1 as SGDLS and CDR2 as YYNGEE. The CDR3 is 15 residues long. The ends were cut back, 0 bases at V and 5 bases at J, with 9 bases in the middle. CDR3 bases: TGTGCCAGCAGCGTAGGGGCAGATCATAATTCACCCCTCCACTTT. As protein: CASSVGADHNSPLHF. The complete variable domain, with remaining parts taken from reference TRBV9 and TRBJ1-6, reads DSGVTQTPKHLITATGQRVTLRCSPRSGDLSVYWYQQSLDQGLQFLIQYYNGEERAKGNILERFSAQQFPDLHSELNLSSLELGDSALYFCASSVGADHNSPLHFGNGTRLTVT.

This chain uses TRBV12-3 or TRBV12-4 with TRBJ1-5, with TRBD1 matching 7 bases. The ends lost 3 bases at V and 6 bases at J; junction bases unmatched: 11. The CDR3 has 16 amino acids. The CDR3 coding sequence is TGTGCCAGCAGTTTTTATATGGGACAGTCGGTTCAGCCCCAGCATTTT. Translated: CASSFYMGQSVQPQHF.